The present T cell receptor (beta chain) was sequenced within a study of blood T cell repertoires in COVID-19. Germline V gene data show CDR1 as SGHNT and CDR2 as YYREEE (reference sequence). V shed 4 bases and J 8 bases; nucleotides not matched to a gene: 5. CDR3 size: 13 residues. In the original workflow: How many nucleated cells were present was estimated from reference gene primer amplification. The protocol was immunoSEQ multiplex PCR, while the TCRdb copy is restricted to in-frame clones and leaves out a portion. V, J and clone size were drawn from that table, and D and trimming were deduced from the DNA. The sample includes around 310,000 clones, approximately 88% of them seen just once.

This chain links TRBV5-4 with TRBJ2-1; 8 nucleotides match TRBD2. The sequence was obtained from a woman aged 50 to 60 with active or convalescent COVID-19. Sample: peripheral blood. CDR3 nucleotide sequence: TGTGCCAGCAGCCCCGGACTAGCCTATGAGCAGTTCTTC. Protein product: CASSPGLAYEQFF.